A single sample is the source of the 13 T cell receptor beta chains below, sequenced in a study of blood T cell repertoires in COVID-19. TCRdb's table, derived via immunoSEQ multiplex PCR, lists solely in-frame clones and lacks some. The table shows 150,000 to 200,000 clones, with 86% occurring only once. The specimen was peripheral blood. The receptors were sampled from a man between 65 and 80 years old with acute or convalescent COVID-19.

This clone was counted a few times. The chain couples TRBV7-2 to TRBJ2-5, with a tentative D call TRBD1 (5 bases). Germline V gene data show CDR1 as SGHTA and CDR2 as FQGNSA. The V end was cut by 0 bases, the J end by 10 bases, with 12 bases between. The CDR3 extends over 13 amino acids. CDR3 region: CASSLAVGRDQYF. CDR3 coding DNA: TGTGCCAGCAGCTTAGCAGTGGGGCGAGACCAGTACTTC.

This chain uses TRBV11-2 with TRBJ2-5, with 9 bases lining up with TRBD2. This CDR3 has 15 residues. V shed 4 bases and J 1 base; nucleotides not matched to a gene: 4. The V gene's germline CDR1 is SGHAT and CDR2 FQNNGV. The CDR3 region has the DNA TGTGCCAGCAGCTCCGGACTAGCGCCCCAAGAGACCCAGTACTTC. It codes for CASSSGLAPQETQYF.

This clone was observed a single time. The rearrangement joins TRBV2 to TRBJ2-1; 9 bases match TRBD2. The germline V gene has CDR1 SNHLY and CDR2 FYNNEI. V lost 4 bases, J lost 9 bases, and 7 bases stayed unmatched. The CDR3 is made up of 14 amino acids. Here the CDR3 DNA reads TGTGCCAGCAGTGCTGATAGCGGGGGTGGTGAGCAGTTCTTC. It is translated as CASSADSGGGEQFF.

The V and J genes are TRBV28 and TRBJ1-1; weak D call: TRBD1 (5 bases). This CDR3 region has 14 residues. The germline V gene has CDR1 MDHEN and CDR2 SYDVKM. V lost 8 bases and J lost 0, with 13 bases in between. CDR3 DNA: TGTGCCAGCCGGCGGGGCGGGATGAACACTGAAGCTTTCTTT. Translated, it gives CASRRGGMNTEAFF. Variable domain in full (rest from reference TRBV28 and TRBJ1-1): DVKVTQSSRYLVKRTGEKVFLECVQDMDHENMFWYRQDPGLGLRLIYFSYDVKMKEKGDIPEGYSVSREKKERFSLILESASTNQTSMYLCASRRGGMNTEAFFGQGTRLTVV.

To note about this clone: At the DNA level, this CDR3 is encoded by other sequences in the same sample as well. This sequence joins TRBV7-2 and TRBJ1-1; D might be TRBD1 (5 bases). Germline V gene data show CDR1 as SGHTA and CDR2 as FQGNSA. The V and J ends lost 2 bases and 4 bases respectively, with 8 bases between them. The CDR3 runs 13 residues. The CDR3 spells CASSLRQGTEAFF. In DNA, the CDR3 is TGTGCCAGCAGCTTACGTCAGGGCACTGAAGCTTTCTTT.

The chain is built from TRBV7-3 and TRBJ2-1; a weak D match, TRBD2 (5 bases). This CDR3 has 12 amino acids. V was cut by 0 bases and J by 10 bases, with 7 bases left in between. Per the germline V gene, CDR1 is SGHTA and CDR2 is FQGTGA. The CDR3 DNA follows: TGTGCCAGCAGCTTAACGGGAGTCGAGCAGTTCTTC. It yields the protein CASSLTGVEQFF.

The gene calls are TRBV19 and TRBJ2-5, with 10 bases matching TRBD2. The CDR3 loop spans 15 amino acids. J gave up 2 bases and V 6 bases, and 6 bases lay outside the gene matches. Per the germline V gene, CDR1 is LNHDA and CDR2 is SQIVND (reference sequence). The CDR3 region is CASSSGTSVQETQYF. The DNA for the CDR3 is TGTGCCAGTAGCTCCGGGACTAGCGTACAAGAGACCCAGTACTTC.

The J gene is TRBJ2-5, the V gene TRBV9, with D perhaps TRBD1 (5 bases). Trimming took 4 bases from V and 5 from J, leaving 9 bases between them. This CDR3 spans 12 amino acids. Germline CDR1 and CDR2: SGDLS and YYNGEE. The CDR3, as DNA: TGTGCCAGCAGCCTCGCAGGGGAGACCCAGTACTTC. It is translated as CASSLAGETQYF.

This rearrangement joins TRBV29-1 to TRBJ1-1; tentatively, D is TRBD1 (6 bases). The germline V gene encodes CDR1 SQVTM and CDR2 ANQGSEA. Trimming removed 6 bases at V and 5 bases at J, with 16 bases between. The CDR3 is 13 residues long. Written as DNA, the CDR3 is TGCAGCGTAGAACAGGGCCTTGGGACTGAAGCTTTCTTT. Translating it yields CSVEQGLGTEAFF. The full variable domain, its missing parts supplied by reference TRBV29-1 and TRBJ1-1, is SAVISQKPSRDICQRGTSLTIQCQVDSQVTMMFWYRQQPGQSLTLIATANQGSEATYESGFVIDKFPISRPNLTFSTLTVSNMSPEDSSIYLCSVEQGLGTEAFFGQGTRLTVV.

The V and J genes are TRBV5-1 and TRBJ1-2, with 7 bases matching TRBD1. CDR3 length equals 14 residues. V lost 3 bases to trimming and J lost 4 bases; unmatched junction nucleotides: 6. CDR1 is SGHRS, CDR2 YFSETQ, per germline. The CDR3 sequence: CASSSGQDSYGYTF. CDR3 nucleotide sequence: TGCGCCAGCAGCTCAGGACAGGATAGCTATGGCTACACCTTC.

This clone was counted a single time. The V and J genes are TRBV5-1 and TRBJ1-6; 10 bases are a match to TRBD1. Germline V lookup: CDR1 SGHRS, CDR2 YFSETQ. With V trimmed by 4 bases and J by 8 bases, 9 bases remained unmatched. CDR3 length: 16 residues. CDR3 sequence reads: CASSRLTGTGDSPLHF. CDR3 nucleotides: TGCGCCAGCAGCCGGTTGACCGGGACAGGGGATTCACCCCTCCACTTT.

The V call is TRBV6-1, the J call TRBJ1-1; D perhaps matches TRBD1 (6 bases). CDR3 length equals 14 residues. Germline lookup yields CDR1 MNHNS and CDR2 SASEGT. Trimming removed 2 bases at V and 5 bases at J, with 12 bases between. Here the CDR3 DNA reads TGTGCCAGCAGTGAAACAGGGCAGAGAACTGAAGCTTTCTTT. Protein product: CASSETGQRTEAFF.

In its sample, this clone was seen once. The chain carries TRBV5-1 and TRBJ2-2; tentative D call: TRBD1 (6 bases). Germline V gene sequence: CDR1 SGHRS, CDR2 YFSETQ. The CDR3 covers 15 residues. V shed 5 bases and J shed 0 bases, with 11 bases lying between them. The CDR3 sequence is CASSWTASNTGELFF. For the CDR3, the DNA is TGCGCCAGCAGTTGGACAGCTTCGAACACCGGGGAGCTGTTTTTT. The complete variable domain, with remaining parts taken from reference TRBV5-1 and TRBJ2-2, reads KAGVTQTPRYLIKTRGQQVTLSCSPISGHRSVSWYQQTPGQGLQFLFEYFSETQRNKGNFPGRFSGRQFSNSRSEMNVSTLELGDSALYLCASSWTASNTGELFFGEGSRLTVL.